Listed below are T cell receptor beta chains from one sample, sequenced in a study of blood T cell repertoires in COVID-19. The table came from immunoSEQ multiplex PCR; TCRdb's copy has only in-frame clones and leaves some out. The data contain approximately 140,000 clones, around 88% of them seen just once; the ten biggest clones take up less than 2%. The specimen sequenced was peripheral blood. Every receptor here comes from a woman aged 55-69 years with acute or convalescent COVID-19. Each CDR3 is given with its conserved first and last residue. A D gene is named only where the DNA matches it firmly. Clone sizes are given selectively: once, few, many, or a class where the clone is expanded.

d_call	clone_size	v_call	j_call	cdr3_aa	cdr3_nt
.	.	TRBV6-5	TRBJ1-6	CASSYGARKYSPLHF	TGTGCCAGCAGTTACGGTGCTAGGAAGTATTCACCCCTCCACTTT
.	.	TRBV25-1	TRBJ2-3	CASSEYLSPQGTDTQYF	TGTGCCAGCAGTGAATATCTCTCCCCGCAGGGTACAGATACGCAGTATTTT
.	.	TRBV28	TRBJ2-5	CASSPGQETQYF	TGTGCCAGCAGTCCGGGTCAAGAGACCCAGTACTTC
.	.	TRBV7-6	TRBJ2-7	CASSSHRDSYEQYF	TGTGCCAGCAGCTCCCACAGGGACTCCTACGAGCAGTACTTC
TRBD1	.	TRBV5-1	TRBJ1-1	CASRGTGPTEAFF	TGCGCCAGCAGGGGGACAGGGCCCACTGAAGCTTTCTTT
TRBD1	.	TRBV7-2	TRBJ1-4	CASSLGGTGGEKLFF	TGTGCCAGCAGCTTAGGTGGGACAGGCGGCGAAAAACTGTTTTTT
TRBD1	.	TRBV6-5	TRBJ1-3	CASSRQGSAGNTIYF	TGTGCCAGCAGTCGACAGGGATCGGCTGGAAACACCATATATTTT
TRBD1	once	TRBV4-2	TRBJ2-7	CASSRPGQDFEQYF	TGTGCCAGCAGCAGGCCGGGACAGGATTTCGAGCAGTACTTC
TRBD1	.	TRBV11-2	TRBJ2-7	CASSRDRGYEQYF	TGTGCCAGCAGCAGGGACAGAGGTTACGAGCAGTACTTC
.	.	TRBV7-6	TRBJ1-1	CASSLAQGRGNTEAFF	TGTGCCAGCAGCTTAGCTCAGGGGAGGGGGAACACTGAAGCTTTCTTT
.	once	TRBV19	TRBJ2-3	CASSKPGHSTDTQYF	TGTGCCAGTAGTAAGCCAGGCCATAGCACAGATACGCAGTATTTT
TRBD1	.	TRBV7-9	TRBJ1-2	CASSLRSVGQGGGGYTF	TGTGCCAGCAGCTTAAGAAGTGTGGGACAGGGAGGTGGCGGCTACACCTTC
.	few	TRBV6-1	TRBJ1-4	CASSEVTEPGKLFF	TGTGCCAGCAGTGAAGTTACTGAACCTGGAAAACTGTTTTTT
TRBD2	.	TRBV27	TRBJ2-1	CASSPNLAGTDEQFF	TGTGCCAGCAGCCCAAACCTAGCGGGTACGGATGAGCAGTTCTTC
TRBD2	.	TRBV5-1	TRBJ2-1	CASSFGAGSSYNEQFF	TGCGCCAGCAGCTTCGGAGCGGGGAGCTCCTACAATGAGCAGTTCTTC
TRBD1	.	TRBV27	TRBJ1-6	CARRGDRSPLHF	TGTGCCAGGAGGGGGGACAGGTCACCCCTCCACTTT
TRBD1	once	TRBV2	TRBJ1-1	CASSSGTGGRNTEAFF	TGTGCCAGCAGTTCCGGGACAGGGGGCCGGAACACTGAAGCTTTCTTT
.	few	TRBV3-1/TRBV3-2	TRBJ1-6	CASRRQSNSPLHF	TGTGCCAGCAGGCGGCAGAGTAATTCACCCCTCCACTTT
TRBD1	few	TRBV7-9	TRBJ1-1	CASSREGTGNEAFF	TGTGCCAGCAGCCGAGAAGGGACAGGGAATGAAGCTTTCTTT
TRBD1	once	TRBV7-3	TRBJ2-1	CASSGQPGQGAGEQFF	TGTGCCAGCAGCGGGCAACCGGGACAGGGGGCAGGTGAGCAGTTCTTC
TRBD2	.	TRBV9	TRBJ2-1	CASSVRTSGYNEQFF	TGTGCCAGCAGCGTACGGACTAGCGGGTACAATGAGCAGTTCTTC
TRBD1	once	TRBV7-2	TRBJ1-6	CASSLQGDNSPLHF	TGTGCCAGCAGCTTACAGGGGGATAATTCACCCCTCCACTTT
.	.	TRBV7-3	TRBJ1-3	CASSLREAGNTIYF	TGTGCCAGCAGCTTAAGGGAGGCTGGAAACACCATATATTTT
TRBD1	.	TRBV28	TRBJ1-5	CASNSPTGGQVGQPQHF	TGTGCCAGCAACAGTCCAACGGGGGGACAGGTCGGCCAGCCCCAGCATTTT
.	.	TRBV6-2/TRBV6-3	TRBJ1-5	CASSFPSREPQHF	TGTGCCAGCAGTTTCCCATCCCGGGAGCCCCAGCATTTT
TRBD1	.	TRBV19	TRBJ2-7	CASSSRDRGREQYF	TGTGCCAGTAGTAGCCGGGACAGGGGACGCGAGCAGTACTTC
TRBD1	once	TRBV24-1	TRBJ1-2	CATSDPGQGEGYTF	TGTGCCACCAGTGACCCCGGACAGGGGGAGGGCTACACCTTC
TRBD1	.	TRBV4-3	TRBJ2-7	CASSQHAGQGFEQYF	TGCGCCAGCAGCCAACACGCGGGACAGGGTTTCGAGCAGTACTTC
TRBD1	.	TRBV11-3	TRBJ2-1	CASSIGQGAIGNNEQFF	TGTGCCAGCAGCATAGGACAGGGGGCCATAGGGAACAATGAGCAGTTCTTC
.	.	TRBV9	TRBJ1-2	CASSDYPGGYGYTF	TGTGCCAGCAGCGACTACCCGGGGGGCTATGGCTACACCTTC
TRBD1	.	TRBV29-1	TRBJ2-3	CSEDRGLQYF	TGCAGCGAGGACAGGGGGCTTCAGTATTTT
.	.	TRBV7-7	TRBJ1-2	CASSEQFTGWRGYTF	TGTGCTAGCAGCGAACAATTTACAGGTTGGCGGGGCTACACCTTC
.	.	TRBV5-6	TRBJ1-2	CASSEAGGHYGYTF	TGTGCCAGCAGCGAGGCGGGGGGCCACTATGGCTACACCTTC
.	.	TRBV7-9	TRBJ1-5	CASSLDSGGNQPQHF	TGTGCCAGCAGCTTAGACTCAGGGGGCAATCAGCCCCAGCATTTT
.	once	TRBV3-1/TRBV3-2	TRBJ2-5	CASSQSGYQETQYF	TGTGCCAGCAGCCAGTCGGGATACCAAGAGACCCAGTACTTC
TRBD2	.	TRBV6-5	TRBJ2-1	CASSFSGGRLDEQFF	TGTGCCAGCAGTTTTAGCGGGGGGCGGTTGGATGAGCAGTTCTTC
TRBD2	.	TRBV9	TRBJ2-2	CASSKLAVTGELFF	TGTGCCAGCAGCAAACTAGCGGTCACCGGGGAGCTGTTTTTT
.	.	TRBV5-4	TRBJ2-3	CASSLAGGSSDTQYF	TGTGCCAGCAGCTTGGCGGGGGGCTCTTCAGATACGCAGTATTTT
TRBD2	.	TRBV7-2	TRBJ2-1	CASSLSPSGNYGEQFF	TGTGCCAGCAGCTTAAGTCCTAGCGGGAACTACGGTGAGCAGTTCTTC
.	.	TRBV30	TRBJ1-2	CALGEGGYGYTF	TGTGCCCTGGGGGAGGGCGGCTATGGCTACACCTTC
.	.	TRBV28	TRBJ2-5	CASSPLRAVETQYF	TGTGCCAGCAGCCCCCTCAGGGCTGTTGAGACCCAGTACTTC
TRBD1	.	TRBV3-1/TRBV3-2	TRBJ1-1	CASSRDSLNTEAFF	TGTGCCAGCAGCCGGGACAGTCTGAACACTGAAGCTTTCTTT
TRBD1	.	TRBV20-1	TRBJ2-7	CSASDLTGQGAYEQYF	TGCAGTGCTAGTGATCTTACGGGACAGGGGGCCTACGAGCAGTACTTC
.	.	TRBV3-1/TRBV3-2	TRBJ2-1	CASSQPVRNEQFF	TGTGCCAGCAGCCAACCCGTCCGGAATGAGCAGTTCTTC
.	.	TRBV6-5	TRBJ2-7	CASTWTASIYEQYF	TGTGCCAGCACCTGGACAGCGTCTATCTACGAGCAGTACTTC